A single sample is the source of the 8 T cell receptor beta chains below, sequenced in a study of shared clonotypes between healthy human individuals. Here immunoSEQ multiplex PCR was the method, and the copy in TCRdb shows in-frame clones only, minus some. The sample lists more than 2 million clones, over 85% occurring once. The sequencing sample was made of naive CD4+ T cells sorted from blood. Subset described: CD45RA+ positively selected. Receptors originate from a man aged 18 to 35 in good health.

J is TRBJ2-2 and V is TRBV30, with D unresolved. Per the germline V gene, CDR1 is GTSNPN and CDR2 is SVGIG (reference sequence). There are 13 residues in the CDR3. The ends were cut back, 5 bases at V and 2 bases at J, with 9 bases in the middle. CDR3 residues: CAWQELNTGELFF. In nucleotides, the CDR3 is TGTGCCTGGCAGGAACTAAACACCGGGGAGCTGTTTTTT.

This chain links TRBV6-5 with TRBJ2-7; TRBD2 matches at 9 bases. The CDR3 spans 15 residues. CDR1 is MNHEY and CDR2 is SVGAGI in the germline V gene. J gave up 4 bases and V 2 bases, and 6 bases lay outside the gene matches. The CDR3 is CASSYPTSGYYEQYF. CDR3 nucleotides: TGTGCCAGCAGTTACCCGACTAGCGGTTATTACGAGCAGTACTTC.

This chain joins TRBV5-6 and TRBJ1-2, with 7 nucleotides matching TRBD1. V was pared by 2 bases and J by 4 bases, with 14 bases of the junction left unmatched. The CDR3 length is 17 residues. CDR1 is SGHDT and CDR2 is YYEEEE in the germline V gene. DNA for the CDR3: TGTGCCAGCAGCTTTGACAGGGACTATAGGATTTCCTATGGCTACACCTTC. Translated: CASSFDRDYRISYGYTF.

This chain joins TRBV2 and TRBJ2-2, with D uncertain. The CDR3 is 13 amino acids. CDR1 is SNHLY, CDR2 FYNNEI, per germline. The V end was cut by 7 bases, the J end by 2 bases, with 8 bases between. As DNA, the CDR3 is TGTGCCAGCAAACAGAGTAACACCGGGGAGCTGTTTTTT. It yields the protein CASKQSNTGELFF.

On this clone itself: The sample holds other DNA sequences that translate to the same CDR3. The chain couples TRBV5-1 to TRBJ2-7; possible D gene TRBD1, 6 bases. V was pared by 0 bases and J by 2 bases, with 9 bases between. Germline V gives CDR1 SGHRS, CDR2 YFSETQ. The CDR3 extends over 14 amino acids. CDR3 region: CASSLAGVPYEQYF. The CDR3 bases are TGCGCCAGCAGCTTGGCAGGGGTACCCTACGAGCAGTACTTC. Using reference TRBV5-1 and TRBJ2-7 for the parts outside the CDR3, the full variable domain is KAGVTQTPRYLIKTRGQQVTLSCSPISGHRSVSWYQQTPGQGLQFLFEYFSETQRNKGNFPGRFSGRQFSNSRSEMNVSTLELGDSALYLCASSLAGVPYEQYFGPGTRLTVT.

The rearrangement links TRBV6-1 to TRBJ2-1; 8 bases are shared with TRBD2. CDR3 length: 14 residues. V lost 7 bases and J lost 5; bases outside the gene matches: 7. Germline CDR1 reads MNHNS; CDR2 reads SASEGT. The CDR3: CASTRLAIHNEQFF. Written as DNA, the CDR3 is TGTGCCAGCACCCGACTAGCGATCCACAATGAGCAGTTCTTC.

The chain joins TRBV30 to TRBJ2-5; D uncertain. Germline values: CDR1 GTSNPN, CDR2 SVGIG (reference sequence). The V and J ends lost 0 bases and 7 bases respectively, with 15 bases between them. The CDR3 covers 14 residues. The chain's CDR3 is CAWSVSSTLSTQYF. CDR3 nucleotide sequence: TGTGCCTGGAGTGTTTCCTCGACACTGTCGACCCAGTACTTC.

V gene TRBV10-2 combines with J gene TRBJ1-5; D is possibly TRBD1 (5 bases). V lost 6 bases, J lost 3 bases, and 9 bases lay in between. The CDR3 loop spans 13 amino acids. Germline-derived CDR1 and CDR2 are WSHSY and SAAADI. This chain's CDR3 is CASRDIDNQPQHF. CDR3 sequence (DNA): TGCGCCAGCAGGGACATTGACAATCAGCCCCAGCATTTT.